Below, 13 T cell receptor beta chains from the same sample are listed, as sequenced in a study of radiation and T cells in renal cell carcinoma. The method was immunoSEQ multiplex PCR; TCRdb's version includes in-frame clones alone and lacks a portion of them. This table has roughly 170,000 clones, roughly nine tenths appearing once. The time point here: blood 4 weeks post-SBRT, at nephrectomy. Documented treatment: 15 Gy SBRT to primary tumor, nephrectomy 4 weeks later. This specimen consisted of blood, obtained from a patient whose treatment included radiotherapy and nephrectomy. These receptor sequences come from a woman between 45 and 65 years old with renal cell carcinoma.

The chain combines TRBV15 with TRBJ1-2; D is perhaps TRBD1 (6 bases). Germline V gene lookup returns CDR1 LNHNV and CDR2 YYDKDF (reference sequence). Trimming took 0 bases from V and 5 from J, leaving 13 bases between them. The CDR3 covers 15 residues. The CDR3 protein is CATSRDLARGYGYTF. The CDR3 DNA reads TGTGCCACCAGCAGAGATTTGGCCAGGGGATATGGCTACACCTTC.

The chain carries TRBV14 and TRBJ2-2, with D tentatively TRBD1 (6 bases). This CDR3 has 13 amino acids. Per germline, CDR1 SGHDN and CDR2 FVKESK. V lost 9 bases and J lost 3, with 11 bases in between. CDR3 nucleotides: TGTGCCAGTGGACAGCTAGACACCGGGGAGCTGTTTTTT. Protein: CASGQLDTGELFF.

The chain links TRBV6-5 to TRBJ2-5; 9 bases match TRBD1. Losses at the gene ends were 5 bases for V and 4 bases for J; bases not matched to a gene: 2. CDR3 size: 13 residues. Germline CDR1 reads MNHEY; CDR2 reads SVGAGI. CDR3 protein: CASSTGGLETQYF. CDR3 nucleotide sequence: TGTGCCAGCAGTACAGGGGGCTTAGAGACCCAGTACTTC.

The J gene is TRBJ1-1, the V gene TRBV18; D is unresolved. The CDR3 contains 13 residues. With 3 bases removed from V and 3 bases from J, the gap between germline ends came to 8 bases. Germline V gene lookup returns CDR1 KGHSH and CDR2 LQKENI. The CDR3 DNA reads TGTGCCAGCTCACCGATAGCCTACACTGAAGCTTTCTTT. It translates to CASSPIAYTEAFF.

The chain carries TRBV5-1 and TRBJ2-3; possible D gene TRBD1, 5 bases. Germline CDR1 is SGHRS and CDR2 is YFSETQ. The germline V and J ends were trimmed by 4 bases and 0 bases, with 18 bases remaining between them. The CDR3 sequence is 17 residues long. The CDR3: CASSGDSYLTSTDTQYF. CDR3 in DNA: TGCGCCAGCAGCGGTGACAGCTACCTTACCAGCACAGATACGCAGTATTTT.

The chain links TRBV13 to TRBJ2-1, with TRBD2 matching 10 bases. CDR1 and CDR2 from the germline V gene are PRHDT and FYEKMQ (reference sequence). The CDR3 loop spans 21 amino acids. V gave up 5 bases and J gave up 10 bases; unmatched junction bases: 29. CDR3 bases: TGTGCCAGCAGCCCTTCCAAAGCGGGGGGGCCTTCCCGTCAGTGGCTTGGCGAGCAGTTCTTC. This codes for CASSPSKAGGPSRQWLGEQFF.

The chain recombines TRBV5-5 with TRBJ2-7; D gene uncertain. The CDR3 sequence is 15 residues long. In germline, CDR1 is SGHKS, CDR2 YYEKEE (reference sequence). V was cut by 3 bases and J by 0 bases, with 13 bases left in between. In DNA, the CDR3 is TGTGCCAGCAGCTCCTTGGTTCTAAGCTCCTACGAGCAGTACTTC. Its protein is CASSSLVLSSYEQYF.

The CDR3 reads CASIAGTSGYNEQFF. Here the CDR3 DNA reads TGTGCCAGCATTGCCGGGACTAGCGGGTACAATGAGCAGTTCTTC. This chain joins TRBV2 and TRBJ2-1; 12 bases fit TRBD2. The CDR3 is made up of 15 amino acids. The germline CDR1 and CDR2 sequences are SNHLY and FYNNEI. The J segment lost 4 bases and the V segment lost 7 bases, leaving 5 bases of the junction unmatched.

The chain recombines TRBV6-5 with TRBJ1-1, with 7 bases lining up with TRBD1. Per germline, CDR1 MNHEY and CDR2 SVGAGI. The junction had 8 bases not matched to a gene; V was cut back by 7 bases and J by 6 bases. The CDR3 totals 13 residues. The CDR3 is CASKNDRAAEAFF. The CDR3 coding sequence is TGTGCCAGCAAGAATGACAGGGCTGCTGAAGCTTTCTTT.

The chain uses TRBV19 and TRBJ1-5; no reliable D call. This CDR3 comprises 13 residues. Germline CDR1 LNHDA, CDR2 SQIVND (reference sequence). V gave up 0 bases and J gave up 7 bases, with 7 bases separating them. The CDR3 loop reads CASSIDPPQPQHF. The CDR3 bases are TGTGCCAGTAGTATAGATCCCCCCCAGCCCCAGCATTTT. Filled out from reference TRBV19 and TRBJ1-5, the complete variable domain reads DGGITQSPKYLFRKEGQNVTLSCEQNLNHDAMYWYRQDPGQGLRLIYYSQIVNDFQKGDIAEGYSVSREKKESFPLTVTSAQKNPTAFYLCASSIDPPQPQHFGDGTRLSIL.

The V gene is TRBV7-2, the J gene TRBJ1-1, with a possible D match to TRBD1 (6 bases). The germline gives CDR1 SGHTA, CDR2 FQGNSA. This CDR3 spans 15 amino acids. Trimming cost V 5 bases and J 1 base, with 14 bases left between them. This chain's CDR3 is CASSPSQGRNTEAFF. The CDR3 region has the DNA TGTGCCAGCAGCCCATCCCAGGGGCGGAACACTGAAGCTTTCTTT.

The DNA of the CDR3 is TGCGCCAGCAGCTTGTCCGGCAGGGGGGTGTCTGAAGCTTTCTTT. Protein sequence: CASSLSGRGVSEAFF. The gene calls are TRBV5-1 and TRBJ1-1; TRBD1 aligns across 7 bases. CDR1 is SGHRS, CDR2 YFSETQ, per germline. The V gene end was trimmed by 1 base and the J gene end by 6 bases; junction bases not matched to a gene: 9. The CDR3 runs to 15 residues.

The V gene is TRBV11-3, the J gene TRBJ2-1, with D perhaps TRBD2 (7 bases). Trimming stripped 5 bases from V and 5 bases from J, with 10 bases between. CDR3 length equals 13 residues. Germline values: CDR1 SGHNT, CDR2 YENEEA. Here the CDR3 DNA reads TGTGCCAGCAGCGAGGGGGGGAACAATGAGCAGTTCTTC. Translation: CASSEGGNNEQFF.